This T cell receptor (beta chain) was identified in a study of T cell repertoires in cytomegalovirus infection. Study-wide background: CMV infection plus the matching HLA type was flagged by public TCR beta signatures. Study outcomes and limitations: CMV carriers having the relevant HLA were flagged by cumulative public TCR beta family frequency.

This clonotype was counted between two and nine times. Antigen: not known. The CDR3 contains 16 residues. The ends lost 2 bases at V and 2 bases at J; junction bases unmatched: 8. TCRdb used MiXCR to reprocess the reads, holding one entry per CDR3 protein. The table records around 450,000 distinct CDR3 sequences, approximately 30% of them present only once. Input material: PBMCs. This receptor was taken from a human donor in good health (CMV status not recorded). Some clones in this sample may be carry-over from other donors' samples. The chain links TRBV12-3 or TRBV12-4 to TRBJ1-2; TRBD1 matches at 7 bases. CDR3 sequence (DNA): TGTGCCAGCAGTTTATTGGGGACAGCACTCAACTATGGCTACACCTTC. Translated, it gives CASSLLGTALNYGYTF.